The rows below give T cell receptor beta chains drawn from one sample of a study of ipilimumab plus nivolumab after autologous stem cell transplantation. Assay used: immunoSEQ multiplex PCR; TCRdb lists only in-frame clones, some missing. Of some 45,000 clones listed, roughly 84% are singletons. Sequencing was performed on PBMCs, taken in a trial of ipilimumab plus nivolumab as post-transplant consolidation. The receptors derive from a male donor with multiple myeloma. The CDR3 runs from the conserved cysteine through the conserved F or W. Fields, in order: D gene, V gene, clone size, J gene, CDR3 protein, CDR3 DNA. The D gene is left open where the match is weak. Size is stated for part of the rows, as once, few or many counts, or as a class when the clone is expanded.

-	TRBV12-1	few	TRBJ2-7	CASSFGQGRGYRNHEQYF	TGTGCCAGCAGCTTTGGCCAAGGACGGGGGTACCGGAACCACGAGCAGTACTTC
-	TRBV4-2	few	TRBJ1-5	CASSQDGQGYSNQPQHF	TGTGCCAGCAGCCAAGACGGGCAGGGGTATAGCAATCAGCCCCAGCATTTT
-	TRBV6-6	-	TRBJ1-2	CASSSYRVGGYTF	TGTGCCAGCAGTTCCTACAGGGTAGGGGGCTACACCTTC
-	TRBV6-5	once	TRBJ2-5	CASSLRDRSSQYF	TGTGCCAGCAGTCTACGTGACAGGTCCTCCCAGTACTTC
TRBD1	TRBV19	-	TRBJ2-3	CASSRETGADTQYF	TGTGCCAGTAGTAGGGAGACAGGGGCTGATACGCAGTATTTT
TRBD1	TRBV4-1	-	TRBJ2-2	CASSLTRQGGTAGELFF	TGCGCCAGCAGCCTAACGAGACAGGGGGGGACAGCCGGGGAGCTGTTTTTT
TRBD1	TRBV19	-	TRBJ1-1	CASSGTARTEAFF	TGTGCCAGTAGCGGGACAGCCAGGACTGAAGCTTTCTTT
-	TRBV4-1	-	TRBJ2-5	CASSQVGSGGAQETQYF	TGCGCCAGCAGCCAAGTAGGTTCCGGAGGCGCACAAGAGACCCAGTACTTC
-	TRBV6-1	few	TRBJ1-3	CASSEGRSATIYF	TGTGCCAGCAGTGAAGGACGGAGCGCGACCATATATTTT
TRBD1	TRBV11-3	-	TRBJ1-1	CASSAGGTGNTEAFF	TGTGCCAGCAGCGCGGGCGGGACAGGGAACACTGAAGCTTTCTTT
TRBD2	TRBV5-1	-	TRBJ2-1	CASSLVPSGREGLTYNEQFF	TGCGCCAGCAGCTTGGTGCCTAGCGGGAGGGAGGGCCTTACCTACAATGAGCAGTTCTTC
-	TRBV19	few	TRBJ1-5	CASSTTGYGGNQPQHF	TGTGCCAGTAGTACCACGGGCTACGGGGGCAATCAGCCCCAGCATTTT
TRBD1	TRBV5-1	-	TRBJ1-1	CASSLGGQGDTEAFF	TGCGCCAGCAGCTTGGGAGGGCAGGGGGACACTGAAGCTTTCTTT
TRBD2	TRBV7-3	-	TRBJ2-1	CASSPPGGSSYNEQFF	TGTGCCAGCAGCCCCCCGGGGGGGAGCTCCTACAATGAGCAGTTCTTC
TRBD1	TRBV7-9	-	TRBJ2-3	CASSSNRGTVRRDTQYF	TGTGCCAGCAGCTCCAACAGAGGGACAGTTCGCAGAGATACGCAGTATTTT
-	TRBV7-9	-	TRBJ2-1	CASSLRESYNEQFF	TGTGCCAGCAGCTTACGGGAGTCCTACAATGAGCAGTTCTTC
-	TRBV5-1	few	TRBJ1-4	CASSPVGRNEKLFF	TGCGCCAGCAGCCCCGTGGGACGAAATGAAAAACTGTTTTTT
-	TRBV2	-	TRBJ2-7	CASSSNGVLYEQYF	TGTGCCAGCAGTTCTAACGGCGTTCTCTACGAGCAGTACTTC
TRBD1	TRBV7-2	-	TRBJ1-4	CASSQGAGEKLFF	TGTGCCAGCAGCCAGGGGGCGGGGGAAAAACTGTTTTTT
-	TRBV4-2	-	TRBJ2-5	CASSQDSGETQYF	TGTGCCAGCAGCCAAGACAGTGGAGAGACCCAGTACTTC
-	TRBV6-4	-	TRBJ2-1	CASWTRLPPWYEQFF	TGTGCCAGTTGGACCAGGCTACCCCCATGGTATGAGCAGTTCTTC
-	TRBV25-1	-	TRBJ1-4	CASRPYGEKLFF	TGTGCCAGCAGGCCATATGGAGAAAAACTGTTTTTT
TRBD1	TRBV6-5	-	TRBJ2-7	CASSYSKQGDEQYF	TGTGCCAGCAGTTACTCGAAACAGGGGGACGAGCAGTACTTC
-	TRBV6-5	-	TRBJ1-4	CASSEGVETKLFF	TGTGCCAGCAGTGAAGGGGTAGAGACGAAACTGTTTTTT
-	TRBV4-1	once	TRBJ1-4	CASSHQQKGGTNEKLFF	TGCGCCAGCAGCCACCAACAAAAGGGGGGGACAAATGAAAAACTGTTTTTT
-	TRBV9	-	TRBJ2-7	CASSADMMREQYF	TGTGCCAGCAGCGCGGACATGATGCGGGAGCAGTACTTC
TRBD2	TRBV6-5	once	TRBJ2-7	CASVKSSGGTYEQYF	TGTGCCAGCGTCAAGTCCAGCGGGGGGACCTACGAGCAGTACTTC
-	TRBV5-1	-	TRBJ2-5	CASRIATGIQETQYF	TGCGCCAGCAGAATAGCTACAGGGATTCAAGAGACCCAGTACTTC
TRBD2	TRBV28	once	TRBJ2-4	CASSRLAGVVGNIQYF	TGTGCCAGCAGTCGGCTAGCGGGAGTCGTGGGTAACATTCAGTACTTC
TRBD1	TRBV9	once	TRBJ1-1	CASSVEGAAEAFF	TGTGCCAGCAGCGTAGAGGGGGCAGCTGAAGCTTTCTTT
-	TRBV11-3	-	TRBJ2-2	CASSFLGVTGELFF	TGTGCCAGCAGCTTTTTAGGGGTCACCGGGGAGCTGTTTTTT
TRBD1	TRBV5-5	-	TRBJ2-5	CASSLQGAAQETQYF	TGTGCCAGCAGCTTACAGGGGGCAGCCCAAGAGACCCAGTACTTC
-	TRBV10-1	once	TRBJ1-1	CASSARINTEAFF	TGCGCCAGCAGTGCACGGATAAACACTGAAGCTTTCTTT
TRBD1	TRBV29-1	-	TRBJ2-2	CSVDRGGTGELFF	TGCAGCGTAGACAGGGGGGGCACCGGGGAGCTGTTTTTT
TRBD1	TRBV7-2	-	TRBJ1-2	CASKWDRGNYGYTF	TGTGCCAGCAAATGGGACAGGGGAAACTATGGCTACACCTTC
-	TRBV18	-	TRBJ2-3	CASLTGTLPTDTQYF	TGTGCCAGCTTAACCGGGACGCTACCCACAGATACGCAGTATTTT
-	TRBV6-1	-	TRBJ1-4	CASDLGTNEKLFF	TGTGCCAGTGACCTGGGAACTAATGAAAAACTGTTTTTT
TRBD2	TRBV2	-	TRBJ2-1	CASSAGLAGAYNEQFF	TGTGCCAGCAGTGCCGGACTAGCGGGGGCTTACAATGAGCAGTTCTTC
TRBD1	TRBV7-3	-	TRBJ2-7	CASRETGTLYEQYF	TGTGCCAGCAGAGAGACAGGGACCCTTTACGAGCAGTACTTC
TRBD2	TRBV11-2	once	TRBJ2-1	CASSRSGSVSYNEQFF	TGTGCCAGCAGCAGAAGCGGGAGCGTTTCCTACAATGAGCAGTTCTTC
-	TRBV19	once	TRBJ2-5	CASTTSAAGQETQYF	TGTGCCAGTACCACTTCTGCGGCAGGCCAAGAGACCCAGTACTTC
-	TRBV2	-	TRBJ2-2	CARTRDLTGELFF	TGTGCCAGAACTCGGGATCTCACCGGGGAGCTGTTTTTT
-	TRBV15	-	TRBJ1-3	CATSRGRGNTIYF	TGTGCCACCAGCAGGGGGAGAGGAAACACCATATATTTT
-	TRBV14	-	TRBJ2-3	CASSQPDTDTQYF	TGTGCCAGCAGCCAACCGGACACAGATACGCAGTATTTT
-	TRBV6-6	once	TRBJ2-7	CASSRTEKLNYEQYF	TGTGCCAGCAGTCGAACAGAAAAATTAAACTACGAGCAGTACTTC
TRBD1	TRBV9	-	TRBJ1-3	CASSGRTGQNSGNTIYF	TGTGCCAGCAGCGGGCGGACAGGCCAAAACTCTGGAAACACCATATATTTT
-	TRBV7-2	-	TRBJ2-3	CASSPGAPTDTQYF	TGTGCCAGCAGCCCGGGAGCTCCGACAGATACGCAGTATTTT
-	TRBV1	few	TRBJ1-6	CTRRGGQGNSPLHF	TGCACCAGGAGGGGAGGACAGGGAAATTCACCCCTCCACTTT
-	TRBV25-1	-	TRBJ2-3	CASSEERSSTDTQYF	TGTGCCAGCAGTGAGGAACGCTCTAGCACAGATACGCAGTATTTT
TRBD1	TRBV27	-	TRBJ2-2	CASSFRTGGSGELFF	TGTGCCAGCAGTTTCCGGACAGGGGGGAGCGGGGAGCTGTTTTTT
-	TRBV5-5	-	TRBJ2-7	CASSLVGRVGSYEQYF	TGTGCCAGCAGCTTGGTCGGCAGGGTAGGCTCCTACGAGCAGTACTTC
TRBD1	TRBV11-2	-	TRBJ2-1	CASSPLQGQGNEQFF	TGTGCCAGCAGCCCCTTGCAGGGACAGGGCAATGAGCAGTTCTTC
TRBD2	TRBV5-1	-	TRBJ2-4	CASSLLREGRNIQYF	TGCGCCAGCAGCTTGTTGCGGGAGGGGAGGAACATTCAGTACTTC
-	TRBV28	-	TRBJ1-1	CASSLWASGSLNTEAFF	TGTGCCAGCAGTTTATGGGCGTCAGGATCTCTGAACACTGAAGCTTTCTTT
-	TRBV7-2	-	TRBJ2-5	CASSQRALEETQYF	TGTGCCAGCAGCCAGAGAGCGTTAGAAGAGACCCAGTACTTC
-	TRBV30	few	TRBJ2-7	CAWSSGTRSYEQYF	TGTGCCTGGAGTTCCGGTACTAGATCCTACGAGCAGTACTTC
-	TRBV7-9	once	TRBJ2-1	CASEQVEQFF	TGTGCCAGCGAACAGGTAGAGCAGTTCTTC
TRBD2	TRBV4-3	-	TRBJ2-1	CASSQDTPGTSGRNEQFF	TGCGCCAGCAGCCAAGATACCCCGGGGACTAGCGGGAGGAATGAGCAGTTCTTC
TRBD2	TRBV2	-	TRBJ2-1	CASKLGLAEDNEQFF	TGTGCCAGCAAGCTCGGACTAGCGGAGGACAATGAGCAGTTCTTC